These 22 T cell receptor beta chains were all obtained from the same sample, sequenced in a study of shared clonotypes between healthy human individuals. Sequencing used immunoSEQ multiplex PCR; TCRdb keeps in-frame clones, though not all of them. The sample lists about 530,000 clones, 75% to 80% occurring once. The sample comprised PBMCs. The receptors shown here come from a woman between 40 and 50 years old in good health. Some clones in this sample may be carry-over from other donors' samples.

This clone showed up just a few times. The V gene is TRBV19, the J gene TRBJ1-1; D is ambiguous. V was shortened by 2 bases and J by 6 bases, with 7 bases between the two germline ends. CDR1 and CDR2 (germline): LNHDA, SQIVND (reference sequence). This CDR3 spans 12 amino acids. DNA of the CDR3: TGTGCCAGTAGTATAAGTTTCTCTGAAGCTTTCTTT. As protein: CASSISFSEAFF.

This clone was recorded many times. The CDR3 DNA follows: TGTGCCAGCCGAGGGACAGGGAGCAATCAGCCCCAGCATTTT. This gives the protein CASRGTGSNQPQHF. The chain links TRBV27 to TRBJ1-5; TRBD1 aligns across 9 bases. Losses at the gene ends were 8 bases for V and 1 base for J; bases not matched to a gene: 3. Germline CDR1 MNHEY, CDR2 SMNVEV (reference sequence). The CDR3 covers 14 residues.

The CDR3 DNA reads TGTGCCAGCAGTGAAGCGCAGTGGGCAGGGACCGAGACCCAGTACTTC. Amino acids: CASSEAQWAGTETQYF. The V call is TRBV2, the J call TRBJ2-5; D may be TRBD1 or TRBD2 (5 bases each). The germline gives CDR1 SNHLY, CDR2 FYNNEI. The V end was cut by 0 bases, the J end by 5 bases, with 16 bases between. The CDR3 length is 16 residues. The whole variable domain, filled in from reference TRBV2 and TRBJ2-5, reads EPEVTQTPSHQVTQMGQEVILRCVPISNHLYFYWYRQILGQKVEFLVSFYNNEISEKSEIFDDQFSVERPDGSNFTLKIRSTKLEDSAMYFCASSEAQWAGTETQYFGPGTRLLVL.

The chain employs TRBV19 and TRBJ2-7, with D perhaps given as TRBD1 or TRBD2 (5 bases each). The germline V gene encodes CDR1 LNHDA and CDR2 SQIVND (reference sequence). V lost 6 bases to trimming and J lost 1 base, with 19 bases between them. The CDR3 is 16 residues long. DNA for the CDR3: TGTGCCAGTAGGGTTCAGGGAGAGGATGCATCCTACGAGCAGTACTTC. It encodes CASRVQGEDASYEQYF.

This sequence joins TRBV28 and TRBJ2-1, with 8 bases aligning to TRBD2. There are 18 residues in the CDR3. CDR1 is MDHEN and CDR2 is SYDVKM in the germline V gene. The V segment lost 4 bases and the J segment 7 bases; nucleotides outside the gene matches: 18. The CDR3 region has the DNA TGTGCCAGCAGTTCCCTGGGTCGGGCGACCGGGACTAGGAATGAGCAGTTCTTC. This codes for CASSSLGRATGTRNEQFF.

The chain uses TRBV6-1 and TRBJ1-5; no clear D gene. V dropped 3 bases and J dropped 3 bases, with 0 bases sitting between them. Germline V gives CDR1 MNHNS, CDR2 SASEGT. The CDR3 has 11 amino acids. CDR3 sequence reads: CASSDNQPQHF. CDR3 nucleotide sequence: TGTGCCAGCAGTGACAATCAGCCCCAGCATTTT.

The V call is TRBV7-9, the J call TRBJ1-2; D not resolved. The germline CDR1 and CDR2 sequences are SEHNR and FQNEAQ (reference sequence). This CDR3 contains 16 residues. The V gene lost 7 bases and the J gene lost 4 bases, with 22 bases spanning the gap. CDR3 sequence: CASTSGTSIWIYGYTF. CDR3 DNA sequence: TGTGCCAGCACCTCCGGTACCTCTATTTGGATCTATGGCTACACCTTC.

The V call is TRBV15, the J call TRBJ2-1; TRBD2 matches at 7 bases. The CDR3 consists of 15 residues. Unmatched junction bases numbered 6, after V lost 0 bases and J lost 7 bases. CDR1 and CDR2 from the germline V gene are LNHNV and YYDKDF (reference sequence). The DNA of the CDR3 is TGTGCCACCAGCAGAGATCCAGGACTAGAGAATGAGCAGTTCTTC. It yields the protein CATSRDPGLENEQFF.

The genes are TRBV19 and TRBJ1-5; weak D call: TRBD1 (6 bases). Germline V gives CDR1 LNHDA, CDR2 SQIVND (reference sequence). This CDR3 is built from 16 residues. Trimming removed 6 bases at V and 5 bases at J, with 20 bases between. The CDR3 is CASREIGQIMHQPQHF. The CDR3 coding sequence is TGTGCCAGTAGAGAAATAGGACAGATCATGCATCAGCCCCAGCATTTT.

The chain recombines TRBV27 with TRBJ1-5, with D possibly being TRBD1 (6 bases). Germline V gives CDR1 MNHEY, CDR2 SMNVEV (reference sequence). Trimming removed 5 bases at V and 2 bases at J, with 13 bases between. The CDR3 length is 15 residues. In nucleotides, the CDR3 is TGTGCCAGCAGTGAAAACAGGGACGGCAATCAGCCCCAGCATTTT. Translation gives CASSENRDGNQPQHF.

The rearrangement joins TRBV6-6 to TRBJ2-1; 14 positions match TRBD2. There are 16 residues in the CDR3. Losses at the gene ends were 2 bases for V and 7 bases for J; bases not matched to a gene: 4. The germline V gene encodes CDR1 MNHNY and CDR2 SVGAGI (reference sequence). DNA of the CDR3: TGTGCCAGCAGTTACGGGGGACTAGCGGGAGCAAATGAGCAGTTCTTC. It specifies CASSYGGLAGANEQFF.

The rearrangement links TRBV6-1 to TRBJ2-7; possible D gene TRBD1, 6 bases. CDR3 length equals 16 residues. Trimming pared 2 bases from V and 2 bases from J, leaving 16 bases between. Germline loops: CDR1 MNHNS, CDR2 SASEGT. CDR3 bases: TGTGCCAGCAGTGAACAGGGGAAGCAGGCCGCCTACGAGCAGTACTTC. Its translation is CASSEQGKQAAYEQYF.

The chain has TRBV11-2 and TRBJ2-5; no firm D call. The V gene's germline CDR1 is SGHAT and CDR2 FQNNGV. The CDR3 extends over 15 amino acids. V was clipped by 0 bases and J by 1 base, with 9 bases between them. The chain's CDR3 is CASSLDGLSQETQYF. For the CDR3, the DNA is TGTGCCAGCAGCTTAGATGGCCTTAGCCAAGAGACCCAGTACTTC.

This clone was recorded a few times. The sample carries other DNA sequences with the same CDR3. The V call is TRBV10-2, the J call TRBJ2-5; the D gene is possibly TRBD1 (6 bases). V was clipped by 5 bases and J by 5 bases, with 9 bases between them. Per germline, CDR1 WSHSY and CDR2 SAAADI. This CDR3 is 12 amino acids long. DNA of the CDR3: TGCGCCAGCAGTCAGGGGCGGGAGACCCAGTACTTC. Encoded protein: CASSQGRETQYF.

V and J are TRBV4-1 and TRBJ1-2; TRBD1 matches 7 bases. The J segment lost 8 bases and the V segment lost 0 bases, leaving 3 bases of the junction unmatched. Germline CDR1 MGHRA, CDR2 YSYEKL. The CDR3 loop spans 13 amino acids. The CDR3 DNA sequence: TGCGCCAGCAGCCAAGACCACAGGGGAGGCTACACCTTC. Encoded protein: CASSQDHRGGYTF.

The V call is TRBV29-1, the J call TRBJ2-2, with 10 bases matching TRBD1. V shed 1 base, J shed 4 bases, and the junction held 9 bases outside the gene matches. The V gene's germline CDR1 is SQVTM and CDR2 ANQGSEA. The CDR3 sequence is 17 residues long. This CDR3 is CSVEGQGAFGLTGELFF. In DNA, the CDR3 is TGCAGCGTTGAAGGACAGGGGGCTTTTGGGCTCACCGGGGAGCTGTTTTTT.

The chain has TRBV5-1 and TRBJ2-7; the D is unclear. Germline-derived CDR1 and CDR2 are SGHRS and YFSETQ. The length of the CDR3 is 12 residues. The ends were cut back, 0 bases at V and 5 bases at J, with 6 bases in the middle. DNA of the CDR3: TGCGCCAGCAGCTTGGGCCAGGACGAGCAGTACTTC. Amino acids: CASSLGQDEQYF.

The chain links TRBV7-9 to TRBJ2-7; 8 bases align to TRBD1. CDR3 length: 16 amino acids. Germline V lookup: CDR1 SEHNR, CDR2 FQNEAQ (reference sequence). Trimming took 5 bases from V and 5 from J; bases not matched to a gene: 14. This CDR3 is CASSLPPGTGPDEQYF. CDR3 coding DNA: TGTGCCAGCAGCCTCCCGCCGGGGACAGGTCCTGACGAGCAGTACTTC.

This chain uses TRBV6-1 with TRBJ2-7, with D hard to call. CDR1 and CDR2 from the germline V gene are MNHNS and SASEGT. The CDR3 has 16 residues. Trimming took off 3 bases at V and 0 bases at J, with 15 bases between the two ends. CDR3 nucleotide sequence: TGTGCCAGCAGTGATAGGGTCAGCGCCTTCTCCTACGAGCAGTACTTC. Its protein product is CASSDRVSAFSYEQYF.

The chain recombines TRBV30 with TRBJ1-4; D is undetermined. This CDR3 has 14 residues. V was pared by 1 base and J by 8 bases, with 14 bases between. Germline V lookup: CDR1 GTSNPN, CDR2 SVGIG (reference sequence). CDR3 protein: CAWSEGPHREKLFF. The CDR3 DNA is TGTGCCTGGAGTGAAGGACCCCACCGGGAAAAACTGTTTTTT.

CDR3 sequence (DNA): TGCAGCGTAGGGCGGACCCCCTACAATGAGCAGTTCTTC. Translating gives CSVGRTPYNEQFF. V gene TRBV29-1 combines with J gene TRBJ2-1, with D hard to call. The germline gives CDR1 SQVTM, CDR2 ANQGSEA. The CDR3 loop spans 13 amino acids. Trimming removed 6 bases at V and 2 bases at J, with 11 bases between.

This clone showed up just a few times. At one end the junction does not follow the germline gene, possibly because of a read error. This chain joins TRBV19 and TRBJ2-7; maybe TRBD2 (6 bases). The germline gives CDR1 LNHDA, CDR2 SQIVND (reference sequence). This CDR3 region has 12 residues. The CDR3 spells CASSSSGYLLVF. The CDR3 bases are TGTGCCAGTAGTAGTAGCGGATACCTACTCGTCTTC. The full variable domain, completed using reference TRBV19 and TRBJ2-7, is DGGITQSPKYLFRKEGQNVTLSCEQNLNHDAMYWYRQDPGQGLRLIYYSQIVNDFQKGDIAEGYSVSREKKESFPLTVTSAQKNPTAFYLCASSSSGYLLVFGPGTRLTVT.